This TCR beta chain was retrieved from a study of early T cells in non-severe SARS-CoV-2 infection. Attached unique molecular identifiers marked individual cDNA molecules. TCRdb recomputed calls from the 5' RACE reads with MiXCR, one row per CDR3 protein. The sample yields some 46,000 distinct CDR3 sequences, 6% to 6.5% seen once. Sequenced sample: whole blood. This clonotype originated in an adult who was a healthcare worker with PCR-confirmed SARS-CoV-2 infection or an uninfected control (not recorded which).

CDR3 DNA sequence: TGTGCCAGCAGTTACACAAAACCGGGACAGGGGGCAGGCGAGCAGTACTTC. Protein sequence: CASSYTKPGQGAGEQYF. The chain has TRBV6-6 and TRBJ2-7; TRBD1 agrees at 12 bases. CDR1 and CDR2 (germline): MNHNY, SVGAGI (reference sequence). CDR3 length: 17 residues. V lost 2 bases and J lost 6; bases outside the gene matches: 11.